Listed below are T cell receptor beta chains from one sample, sequenced in a study of regulatory T cells in long-lasting Graves disease. TCRdb passed the multiplex PCR reads through MiXCR, listing each CDR3 protein once. In the table there are around 250,000 distinct CDR3 sequences, around 19% of which are singletons. Sequencing used peripheral blood mononuclear cells (PBMCs), obtained at new diagnosis, from a patient treated with antithyroid drugs. The receptors here all came from a female donor with Graves disease. CDR3s include the opening cysteine and the closing phenylalanine or tryptophan. The order of the fields is V gene, J gene, clone size, D gene, CDR3 DNA, CDR3 protein. A D gene is named only where the DNA matches it firmly. Expanded clones are given a class, and other clones once, few, many or no size at all.

V: TRBV27
J: TRBJ2-2
size: many
D: -
DNA: TGTGCCAGCAGTCAAGCGGGCACCGGGGAGCTGTTTTTT
CDR3: CASSQAGTGELFF

V: TRBV28
J: TRBJ2-2
size: many
D: -
DNA: TGTGCAACTAACCAACGGACGACCGGGGAGCTGTTTTTT
CDR3: CATNQRTTGELFF

V: TRBV15
J: TRBJ2-1
size: many
D: -
DNA: TGTGCCACCAGCAGAGTCGGGTCCGGGGTCAATGAGCAGTTCTTC
CDR3: CATSRVGSGVNEQFF

V: TRBV12-3/TRBV12-4
J: TRBJ1-2
size: -
D: -
DNA: TGTGCCAGCAGTTCAGGGAAGGACTATGGCTACACCTTC
CDR3: CASSSGKDYGYTF

V: TRBV24-1
J: TRBJ2-3
size: many
D: -
DNA: TGTGCCACCAGTGCCGCTGAAATTTCTAGCACAGATACGCAGTATTTT
CDR3: CATSAAEISSTDTQYF

V: TRBV24-1
J: TRBJ1-2
size: many
D: TRBD1
DNA: TGTGCCACCAGTGAAGGGACAGAGCATAGGGGCTACACCTTC
CDR3: CATSEGTEHRGYTF

V: TRBV15
J: TRBJ2-2
size: many
D: TRBD2
DNA: TGTGCCACCAGCAGAGGAGGGCTAGCGGGAGGTTCGAACACCGGGGAGCTGTTTTTT
CDR3: CATSRGGLAGGSNTGELFF

V: TRBV6-1
J: TRBJ1-1
size: many
D: -
DNA: TGTGCCAGCACCGACCGGAGGAGCCGTTCCATGAACACTGAAGCTTTCTTT
CDR3: CASTDRRSRSMNTEAFF

V: TRBV6-1
J: TRBJ1-2
size: many
D: TRBD1
DNA: TGTGCCAGCAGCCCAGGGGGCAGCCTTAACTATGGCTACACCTTC
CDR3: CASSPGGSLNYGYTF

V: TRBV7-2
J: TRBJ2-7
size: few
D: -
DNA: TGTGCCAGCAGCTTGGGCGGGGCTTCCCCCTACGAGCAGTACTTC
CDR3: CASSLGGASPYEQYF

V: TRBV28
J: TRBJ1-2
size: many
D: -
DNA: TGTGCCAGCAGTTTTGGCAAGGGCTATGGCTACACCTTC
CDR3: CASSFGKGYGYTF

V: TRBV6-1
J: TRBJ2-5
size: -
D: -
DNA: TGTGCCACCAGACCTACTAAAGAGACCCAGTACTTC
CDR3: CATRPTKETQYF

V: TRBV9
J: TRBJ2-4
size: few
D: -
DNA: TGTGCCAGCAGCGGGCTTTGGGGCATTCAGTACTTC
CDR3: CASSGLWGIQYF

V: TRBV5-5
J: TRBJ2-1
size: many
D: -
DNA: TGTGCCAGCAGCCCCGGGGGCGGGGCGTTCGATGAGCAGTTCTTC
CDR3: CASSPGGGAFDEQFF

V: TRBV12-5
J: TRBJ2-3
size: few
D: TRBD2
DNA: TGTGCTAGTGCTCGAGCGGGAGACTCGGCAGATACGCAGTATTTT
CDR3: CASARAGDSADTQYF

V: TRBV11-2
J: TRBJ2-5
size: many
D: TRBD2
DNA: TGTGCCAGCAGCTCCCAGACGTGGACTAGCGGGCGGCAAGAGACCCAGTACTTC
CDR3: CASSSQTWTSGRQETQYF

V: TRBV7-8
J: TRBJ2-5
size: -
D: -
DNA: TGTGCCAACAGCTTAGACCAGGATGGGGAGACCCAGTACTTC
CDR3: CANSLDQDGETQYF

V: TRBV12-3/TRBV12-4
J: TRBJ2-5
size: many
D: TRBD2
DNA: TGTGCCAGCAGTTTAGCGGGGGGGACTACAGAGACCCAGTACTTC
CDR3: CASSLAGGTTETQYF

V: TRBV28
J: TRBJ2-3
size: many
D: -
DNA: TGTGCCAGCAGTCACGGGGTCGGGCTCACAGATACGCAGTATTTT
CDR3: CASSHGVGLTDTQYF

V: TRBV4-1
J: TRBJ2-3
size: many
D: TRBD2
DNA: TGCGCCAGCAGCCAAGAACTAGCGGCCACAGATACGCAGTATTTT
CDR3: CASSQELAATDTQYF

V: TRBV3-1
J: TRBJ2-2
size: many
D: TRBD2
DNA: TGTGCCAGCAGCCAAGATAGACTAGCGGAGAACACCGGGGAGCTGTTTTTT
CDR3: CASSQDRLAENTGELFF

V: TRBV27
J: TRBJ2-1
size: many
D: TRBD1
DNA: TGTGCCAGCAGTTTTATACAGGGGCTACCGTCCTACAATGAGCAGTTCTTC
CDR3: CASSFIQGLPSYNEQFF

V: TRBV10-3
J: TRBJ2-1
size: -
D: -
DNA: TGTGCCATCAGTGTAAGAGGCAATGAGCAGTTCTTC
CDR3: CAISVRGNEQFF

V: TRBV7-9
J: TRBJ2-1
size: -
D: TRBD2
DNA: TGTGCCAGCAGCCTGTTCTCCGGGACTAGCGGGAGCGTTGGGCAGTTCTTC
CDR3: CASSLFSGTSGSVGQFF

V: TRBV3-1
J: TRBJ2-2
size: many
D: TRBD1
DNA: TGTGCCAGCAGCCAAGGACAGGGAAGGAACACCGGGGAGCTGTTTTTT
CDR3: CASSQGQGRNTGELFF

V: TRBV3-1
J: TRBJ1-2
size: many
D: TRBD1
DNA: TGTGCCAGCAGCCAAGATCAGGGGGAGAACTATGGCTACACCTTC
CDR3: CASSQDQGENYGYTF

V: TRBV12-3/TRBV12-4
J: TRBJ2-3
size: many
D: TRBD2
DNA: TGTGCCAGCAGTTTGTGGGGGAGGGCCGGAGATACGCAGTATTTT
CDR3: CASSLWGRAGDTQYF

V: TRBV12-3/TRBV12-4
J: TRBJ1-1
size: many
D: -
DNA: TGTGCCAGCAGTCGCTTCCACGTCACTGAAGCTTTCTTT
CDR3: CASSRFHVTEAFF

V: TRBV7-2
J: TRBJ2-7
size: many
D: TRBD1
DNA: TGTGCCAGCAGCCCCGGGACAGGGGGCGAGTACGAGCAGTACTTC
CDR3: CASSPGTGGEYEQYF

V: TRBV3-1
J: TRBJ2-1
size: -
D: TRBD2
DNA: TGTGCCAGCAGCCAAGATGGTCTAGCGGGAGGGCCCTGGAATGAGCAGTTCTTC
CDR3: CASSQDGLAGGPWNEQFF

V: TRBV25-1
J: TRBJ2-3
size: many
D: -
DNA: TGTGCCAGCAGTGAATGGGAGCGCCCAGATACGCAGTATTTT
CDR3: CASSEWERPDTQYF

V: TRBV20-1
J: TRBJ1-2
size: -
D: -
DNA: TGCAGTGCTACAAGACAGGATGGATACACCTTC
CDR3: CSATRQDGYTF

V: TRBV30
J: TRBJ2-7
size: many
D: -
DNA: TGTGCCTGGAGTCGGCAGTTAGGCGAGCAGTACTTC
CDR3: CAWSRQLGEQYF

V: TRBV27
J: TRBJ2-7
size: once
D: -
DNA: TGTGCCAGCAGTCGGACGGGGTTCTACGAGCAGTACTTC
CDR3: CASSRTGFYEQYF

V: TRBV2
J: TRBJ1-4
size: many
D: TRBD1
DNA: TGTGCCAGCAGAGAGGGACAGTCGGCAACTAATGAAAAACTGTTTTTT
CDR3: CASREGQSATNEKLFF

V: TRBV28
J: TRBJ1-5
size: many
D: -
DNA: TGTGCCAGCAGTTCTAGGACTGAAAACGATCAGCCCCAGCATTTT
CDR3: CASSSRTENDQPQHF

V: TRBV11-1
J: TRBJ2-1
size: -
D: -
DNA: TGTGCCAGCAGCTTGGGCAGGGTAGTTGAGCAGTTCTTC
CDR3: CASSLGRVVEQFF

V: TRBV20-1
J: TRBJ1-5
size: -
D: TRBD1
DNA: TGCAGTGCAAACTCACAGGGGGATCAGCCCCAGCATTTT
CDR3: CSANSQGDQPQHF

V: TRBV28
J: TRBJ2-1
size: -
D: TRBD2
DNA: TGTGCCAGCAGTAAACCTAGCGGGAGGGCCACCTCCTACAATGAGCAGTTCTTC
CDR3: CASSKPSGRATSYNEQFF

V: TRBV6-5
J: TRBJ2-7
size: many
D: -
DNA: TGTGCCAGCAGTTACAGGTACGAGCAGTACTTC
CDR3: CASSYRYEQYF

V: TRBV11-1
J: TRBJ2-1
size: many
D: -
DNA: TGTGCCAGCAGCCCCCTTGGGGCTGGGGACGCGTTCTTC
CDR3: CASSPLGAGDAFF

V: TRBV9
J: TRBJ2-5
size: -
D: -
DNA: TGTGCCAGCAGCGTAGGGGGATTCCGAGAGACCCAGTACTTC
CDR3: CASSVGGFRETQYF

V: TRBV18
J: TRBJ2-3
size: -
D: TRBD2
DNA: TGTGCCAGCTCAACCGCGGGACTAGCGGACAAAGATACGCAGTATTTT
CDR3: CASSTAGLADKDTQYF

V: TRBV20-1
J: TRBJ2-7
size: few
D: TRBD2
DNA: TGCAGTGCTAGAGCGGGACTAGCGAGGGAGCAGTACTTC
CDR3: CSARAGLAREQYF

V: TRBV5-1
J: TRBJ2-7
size: many
D: -
DNA: TGCGCCAGCAGGGTTGCGGTGGAGGGGGAGCAGTACTTC
CDR3: CASRVAVEGEQYF

V: TRBV5-8
J: TRBJ1-3
size: -
D: -
DNA: TGTGCCAGCAGTGGGGGGGCGGACTGGGCTGGAAACACCATATATTTT
CDR3: CASSGGADWAGNTIYF